The present T cell receptor beta chain was sequenced within a study of technical replicates of blood from several donors (dated by TCRdb to 2015 to 2018). The receptor library was made with the immunoSEQ multiplex PCR assay. TCRdb took over this immuneACCESS table, retaining in-frame rearrangements with V and J assigned. Such tables are incomplete; in checked studies, under half of the missing clones stem from an unresolved V gene, and the remainder is unexplained. The sample profile shows over 55,000 clones; approximately 83% of them were found once. The top ten constitute 5% to 6.5% of the sample. As for this clone: Its antigen is still unknown. There are no base qualities to consult, and no much larger clone falls within one base.

The germline V gene (reference sequence) sets CDR1 to LNHDA and CDR2 to SQIVND. Counted from cysteine to phenylalanine, this CDR3 has 17 amino acids. The read is trimmed to its CDR3 DNA, 51 bases read in frame from base 1. Deletion took 5 bases off V and 0 bases off J, with a span of 19 bases between the germline ends. The chain employs TRBV19 and TRBJ1-1; the D gene is perhaps TRBD1, on 5 matching bases. The material sequenced was PBMCs. This TCR was sampled from a human donor in good health. Some clones in this sample may be carry-over from other donors' samples. The DNA reads as follows: TGTGCCAGTAGTCCTCACGTCGCGGGACTCATGAACACTGAAGCTTTCTTT. This codes for CASSPHVAGLMNTEAFF.